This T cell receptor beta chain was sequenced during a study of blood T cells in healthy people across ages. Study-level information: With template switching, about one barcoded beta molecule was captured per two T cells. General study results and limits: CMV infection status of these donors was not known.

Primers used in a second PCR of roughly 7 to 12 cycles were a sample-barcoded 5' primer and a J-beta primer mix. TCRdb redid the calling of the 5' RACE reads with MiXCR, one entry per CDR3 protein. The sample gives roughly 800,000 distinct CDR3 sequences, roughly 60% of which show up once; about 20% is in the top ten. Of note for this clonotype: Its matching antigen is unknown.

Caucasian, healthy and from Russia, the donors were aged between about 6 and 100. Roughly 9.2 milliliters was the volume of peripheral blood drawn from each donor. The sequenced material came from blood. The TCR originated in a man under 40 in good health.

The CDR3 region is CASSQLGERGDTQYF. In DNA, the CDR3 is TGTGCCAGCTCACAACTCGGGGAGCGCGGGGATACGCAGTATTTT. V usage is TRBV18 and J usage is TRBJ2-3; weak D call: TRBD2 (5 bases). V was shortened by 4 bases and J by 6 bases, with 17 bases between the two germline ends. There are 15 residues in the CDR3. The germline gives CDR1 KGHSH, CDR2 LQKENI.